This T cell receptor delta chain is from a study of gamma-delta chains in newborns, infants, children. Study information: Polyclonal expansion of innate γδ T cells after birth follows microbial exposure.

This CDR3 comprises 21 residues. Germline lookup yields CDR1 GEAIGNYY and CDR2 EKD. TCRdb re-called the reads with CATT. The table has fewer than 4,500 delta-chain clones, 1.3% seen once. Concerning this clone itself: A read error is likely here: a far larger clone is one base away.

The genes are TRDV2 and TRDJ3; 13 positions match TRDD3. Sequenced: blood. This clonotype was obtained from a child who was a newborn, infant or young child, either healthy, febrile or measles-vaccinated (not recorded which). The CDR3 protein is CACGTATGGYASSWDTRQMFF. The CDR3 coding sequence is TGTGCCTGTGGCACCGCCACTGGGGGATACGCAAGCTCCTGGGACACCCGACAGATGTTTTTC.